The 2 T cell receptor beta chains below come from one sample, sequenced in a study of blood T cell repertoires in COVID-19. Generated by immunoSEQ multiplex PCR, the TCRdb table keeps only in-frame clones and is missing some. The profile covers some 54,000 clones, with more than 90% appearing a single time and around 2.3% taken by the ten largest. The specimen sequenced was peripheral blood. These receptors originate from a man aged 55 to 69 with acute or convalescent COVID-19.

The chain carries TRBV7-9 and TRBJ1-3, with D maybe TRBD1 (6 bases). V lost 3 bases and J lost 3, with 12 bases in between. Looked up from germline, CDR1 is SEHNR and CDR2 is FQNEAQ (reference sequence). This CDR3 spans 15 amino acids. The chain's CDR3 is CASSLTGSYGNTIYF. CDR3 coding DNA: TGTGCCAGCAGCTTGACAGGCTCTTATGGAAACACCATATATTTT.

The chain has TRBV5-6 and TRBJ2-7, with D perhaps matching TRBD2 (5 bases). Germline values: CDR1 SGHDT, CDR2 YYEEEE. Trimming stripped 7 bases from V and 3 bases from J, with 32 bases between. The CDR3 has 19 residues. The CDR3, as DNA: TGTGCCAGCCACACGACAAGAGGGTATGTGGGATTAGGTGGCTACGAGCAGTACTTC. Encoded protein: CASHTTRGYVGLGGYEQYF.